Shown below are 25 T cell receptor beta chains from a single sample sequenced in a study of kidney transplant recipient with SARS-CoV-2 infection. TCRdb re-derived calls from the reads in MiXCR, one entry per CDR3 protein. The table has fewer than 250,000 distinct CDR3 sequences, 29% seen once. The sample here was a blood sample, taken at baseline and around day 120 from a kidney transplant recipient. The receptors were sampled from a male patient aged 25 to 39 who had COVID-19 and was a kidney transplant recipient. The graft donor may be the source of some T cells.

This clonotype was counted many times. The rearrangement links TRBV6-5 to TRBJ2-7; 8 bases fit TRBD1. This CDR3 comprises 15 residues. V lost 8 bases to trimming and J lost 4 bases; unmatched junction nucleotides: 13. Germline V gene data show CDR1 as MNHEY and CDR2 as SVGAGI. The CDR3 loop reads CASSPGTGFSYEQYF. The CDR3 coding sequence is TGTGCCAGCTCTCCCGGGACAGGCTTTTCTTACGAGCAGTACTTC.

To note about this clonotype: Since a much larger clone is just one base distant, this may be a read error. This rearrangement joins TRBV6-5 to TRBJ2-7; D is possibly TRBD1 (6 bases). Germline CDR1 MNHEY, CDR2 SVGAGI. This CDR3 is built from 18 residues. The CDR3 spells CAGSYSTRYSRGGYEQYF. The DNA of the CDR3 is TGTGCCGGCAGTTACTCGACAAGGTATAGCAGGGGTGGCTACGAGCAGTACTTC.

Points on this clonotype: A much larger clone differs by one base, so this may be a read error. V usage is TRBV5-1 and J usage is TRBJ1-3, with 9 bases matching TRBD1. In germline, CDR1 is SGHRS, CDR2 YFSETQ. The CDR3 runs to 14 residues. Here the CDR3 DNA reads TGCGCCAGCAGAGGGACAGGGATCGGAAACACCGTATATTTT. Amino acids: CASRGTGIGNTVYF.

This clonotype was detected ten times or more. The chain combines TRBV2 with TRBJ2-7; D may be TRBD1 (6 bases). This CDR3 is 13 amino acids long. Germline values: CDR1 SNHLY, CDR2 FYNNEI. Trimming removed 9 bases at V and 2 bases at J, with 14 bases between. The DNA for the CDR3 is TGTGCCAGTCTTCTCCAGGGGACCTACGAGCAGTACTTC. Translated: CASLLQGTYEQYF.

Notes on this clonotype: With a much larger clone just one base away, this may be a read error. This chain connects TRBV6-5 to TRBJ2-7; D tentatively reads TRBD1 or TRBD2 (5 bases each). Germline CDR1 MNHEY, CDR2 SVGAGI. V dropped 7 bases and J dropped 2 bases, with 15 bases sitting between them. The CDR3 sequence is 14 residues long. The CDR3 is CASTGTAAPYEQYF. Here the CDR3 DNA reads TGTGCCAGCACAGGGACGGCGGCTCCCTACGAGCAGTACTTC.

This clonotype showed up many times. V and J are TRBV3-2 and TRBJ2-5; the D call TRBD1 from the table was never checked on the DNA. TRBV3-2 is annotated as a pseudogene. There are 14 residues in the CDR3. The CDR3 reads CASSRGGGEETQYF. The DNA for the CDR3 is TGTGCCAGCAGCAGGGGGGGGGGCGAAGAGACCCAGTACTTC.

Regarding this clonotype: Possible read error: a much larger clone is one base away. V is TRBV27 and J is TRBJ1-4; no clear D. CDR1 is MNHEY, CDR2 SMNVEV, per germline (reference sequence). This CDR3 has 12 amino acids. V lost 3 bases and J lost 12, with 11 bases in between. The CDR3 here is CASSFLGHELFF. The CDR3 DNA follows: TGTGCCAGCAGTTTCCTGGGCCATGAACTGTTTTTT.

This clonotype was observed many times. This chain links TRBV18 with TRBJ2-7; D is unresolved. CDR3 size: 13 residues. The germline V and J ends were trimmed by 4 bases and 4 bases, with 11 bases remaining between them. From germline, CDR1 is KGHSH and CDR2 LQKENI. Here the CDR3 DNA reads TGTGCCAGCTCACAACCGTCTCGATACGAGCAGTACTTC. As protein: CASSQPSRYEQYF.

The J gene is TRBJ2-1, the V gene TRBV5-1; D might be TRBD1 (5 bases). Germline V lookup: CDR1 SGHRS, CDR2 YFSETQ. V dropped 3 bases and J dropped 6 bases, with 16 bases sitting between them. The CDR3 is made up of 15 amino acids. The DNA for the CDR3 is TGCGCCAGCAGCTCGGGCGCTATTCAGGGCAATGAGCAGTTCTTC. Residues: CASSSGAIQGNEQFF.

About this clonotype itself: A junction boundary mismatches the germline segment, possibly from a read error. The V call is TRBV6-2 or TRBV6-3, the J call TRBJ2-1; 7 bases fit TRBD2. Per the germline V gene, CDR1 is MNHEY and CDR2 is SVGEGT. The CDR3 runs to 16 residues. CDR3 nucleotide sequence: TGTACCAGCAGTTACCCTAGCGGCAGCTCCTACAATGAGCAGTTCTTC. This gives the protein CTSSYPSGSSYNEQFF.

This clonotype was found many times. This rearrangement joins TRBV14 to TRBJ2-1; D remains ambiguous. CDR1 and CDR2 (germline): SGHDN, FVKESK. The CDR3 loop spans 16 amino acids. V lost 4 bases and J 5 bases, leaving 18 bases between the germline ends. CDR3 sequence (DNA): TGTGCCAGCAGCCCTCGTGGAAGGGATGGAGACAATGAGCAGTTCTTC. It yields the protein CASSPRGRDGDNEQFF.

This clonotype was found many times. The J gene is TRBJ2-7, the V gene TRBV7-9, with D tentatively TRBD1 (7 bases). The length of the CDR3 is 15 residues. V was clipped by 5 bases and J by 6 bases, with 20 bases between them. Germline CDR1 SEHNR, CDR2 FQNEAQ (reference sequence). Here the CDR3 reads CASSEHDRDWGEQYF. The CDR3 bases are TGTGCCAGCAGCGAGCACGACAGGGACTGGGGCGAGCAGTACTTC. The full variable domain, rest sourced from reference TRBV7-9 and TRBJ2-7, is DTGVSQNPRHKITKRGQNVTFRCDPISEHNRLYWYRQTLGQGPEFLTYFQNEAQLEKSRLLSDRFSAERPKGSFSTLEIQRTEQGDSAMYLCASSEHDRDWGEQYFGPGTRLTVT.

On this clonotype itself: Being one base from a much bigger clone, this may be a read error. The genes are TRBV7-2 and TRBJ1-3; D is possibly TRBD1 (6 bases). This CDR3 comprises 14 residues. Germline CDR1 SGHTA, CDR2 FQGNSA. CDR3 nucleotides: TGTGCCAGCAGCTTAGCGGCGTCAAGGGACACCACATATTTT. Protein: CASSLAASRDTTYF.

With regard to this clonotype: A single base separates this from a much larger clone, so it may be a read error. V and J are TRBV24-1 and TRBJ1-2; the D is unclear. CDR1 and CDR2 (germline): KGHDR, SFDVKD. The V and J ends lost 6 bases and 4 bases respectively, with 23 bases between them. The CDR3 is made up of 17 amino acids. In nucleotides, the CDR3 is TGTGCCACCAGTTTCGGTCGTAGTACCAGAAGGACCTATGGCTACACCTTC. Its translation: CATSFGRSTRRTYGYTF.

As concerns this clonotype: Just one base apart from a much larger clone, this may be a read error. This sequence joins TRBV6-4 and TRBJ1-2, with D hard to call. This CDR3 region has 17 residues. Germline CDR1 reads MRHNA; CDR2 reads SNTAGT. CDR3 nucleotide sequence: TGTGCCAGCAGTTCGACCCGCTCACACGGAAAGACCTATGGCCACACCTTC. It is translated as CASSSTRSHGKTYGHTF.

Concerning this clonotype: A read error may be the cause here, since a much bigger clone is one base away. The chain carries TRBV13 and TRBJ2-4; D call uncertain. The J call may be mistaken, given a closer DNA end match to TRBJ2-7. Looked up from germline, CDR1 is PRHDT and CDR2 is FYEKMQ (reference sequence). The CDR3 has 13 residues. CDR3 coding DNA: TGTGCCAGCAGCTCCATGACTGCCTACGAGCAGTACTTC. Amino acid sequence: CASSSMTAYEQYF.

This clonotype was recorded at least ten times. The rearrangement links TRBV6-4 to TRBJ2-3; D ambiguous. CDR3 size: 15 residues. V shed 0 bases and J shed 6 bases, with 13 bases lying between them. Germline CDR1 is MRHNA and CDR2 is SNTAGT. The CDR3 loop is CASSDSPGPGDTQYF. CDR3 DNA: TGTGCCAGCAGTGACTCCCCGGGCCCTGGGGATACGCAGTATTTT.

As to this clonotype: This may stem from a read error, because a much larger clone lies one nucleotide away. The chain combines TRBV7-2 with TRBJ1-2, with D unresolved. CDR3 length equals 17 residues. Germline V gene data show CDR1 as SGHTA and CDR2 as FQGNSA. The CDR3 here is CASSAPYRDGKTYGCTF. The CDR3 region has the DNA TGTGCCAGCAGCGCGCCGTACAGAGACGGAAAGACCTATGGCTGCACCTTC.

The chain employs TRBV4-1 and TRBJ2-3, with 7 bases aligning to TRBD1. Per the germline V gene, CDR1 is MGHRA and CDR2 is YSYEKL. The CDR3 runs to 15 residues. J was trimmed by 2 bases and V by 1 base; bases with no gene match: 3. CDR3 region: CASSQGDRYTDTQYF. CDR3 bases: TGCGCCAGCAGCCAAGGGGACAGATACACAGATACGCAGTATTTT.

This clonotype occurred many times. This sequence joins TRBV20-1 and TRBJ2-7; D remains ambiguous. Trimming shortened V by 5 bases and J by 0 bases, and 17 bases separated the two germline ends. Germline-derived CDR1 and CDR2 are DFQATT and SNEGSKA (reference sequence). The CDR3 is 15 amino acids. The CDR3 reads CSAPNTSSPSYEQYF. The CDR3 coding sequence is TGCAGTGCTCCAAACACCTCGAGCCCCTCCTACGAGCAGTACTTC.

With regard to this clonotype: A much larger clone differs from this one at a single base, so this may be a read error. The chain recombines TRBV4-2 with TRBJ2-7; 7 nucleotides align to TRBD2. The J segment lost 6 bases and the V segment lost 7 bases, leaving 15 bases of the junction unmatched. The CDR3 runs 15 residues. The germline CDR1 and CDR2 sequences are LGHNA and YNFKEQ. CDR3 sequence reads: CASIIVSGLNVEQYF. CDR3 nucleotides: TGTGCCAGCATCATCGTCTCGGGACTAAATGTCGAGCAGTACTTC.

This clonotype has a count of ten or more. The V gene is TRBV7-9, the J gene TRBJ2-7; 9 bases are shared with TRBD2. The germline V gene encodes CDR1 SEHNR and CDR2 FQNEAQ (reference sequence). The length of the CDR3 is 14 residues. Unmatched junction bases numbered 13, after V lost 10 bases and J lost 6 bases. This CDR3 reads CATDAGGPEAEQYF. The CDR3 DNA reads TGTGCCACTGATGCGGGGGGGCCGGAGGCCGAGCAGTACTTC.

This clonotype showed up many times. The rearrangement links TRBV12-3 or TRBV12-4 to TRBJ2-7, with TRBD1 identical over 10 bases. Trimming took 7 bases from V and 6 from J; bases not matched to a gene: 15. This CDR3 region has 16 residues. The CDR3 DNA reads TGTGCCAGCAAACCCACGAGGGACAGGGGTTTTTCCGAGCAGTACTTC. Translation: CASKPTRDRGFSEQYF.

Worth noting for this clonotype: It may be a read error: a sequence one base away is much more abundant. The chain carries TRBV4-2 and TRBJ1-1; D perhaps matches TRBD1 (5 bases). The CDR3 has 16 residues. The germline CDR1 and CDR2 sequences are LGHNA and YNFKEQ. Trimming pared 4 bases from V and 6 bases from J, leaving 21 bases between. In DNA form, the CDR3 reads TGTGCCAGCAGCCGCTTCATTCGGGACTATATCCCTGAAGCTTTCTTT. Its translation: CASSRFIRDYIPEAFF.

This clonotype appeared many times. The V gene is TRBV19, the J gene TRBJ1-6; 10 bases align to TRBD1. CDR3 length: 16 amino acids. Per germline, CDR1 LNHDA and CDR2 SQIVND (reference sequence). V shed 6 bases, J shed 7 bases, and the junction held 9 bases outside the gene matches. CDR3 region: CASSSGPGQGNSPLHF. CDR3 DNA: TGTGCCAGTAGCTCTGGACCGGGACAGGGGAATTCACCCCTCCACTTT.